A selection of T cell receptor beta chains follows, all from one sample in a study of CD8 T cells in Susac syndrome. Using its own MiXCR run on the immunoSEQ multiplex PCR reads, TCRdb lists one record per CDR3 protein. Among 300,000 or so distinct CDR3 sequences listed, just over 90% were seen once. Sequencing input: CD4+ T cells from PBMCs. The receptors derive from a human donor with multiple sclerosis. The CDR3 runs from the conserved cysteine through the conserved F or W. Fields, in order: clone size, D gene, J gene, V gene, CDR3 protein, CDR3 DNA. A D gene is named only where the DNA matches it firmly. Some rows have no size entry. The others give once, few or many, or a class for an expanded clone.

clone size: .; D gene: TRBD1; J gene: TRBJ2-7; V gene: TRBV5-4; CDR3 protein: CASSMGTGGVSYEQYF; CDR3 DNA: TGTGCCAGCAGCATGGGGACAGGGGGCGTCTCCTACGAGCAGTACTTC
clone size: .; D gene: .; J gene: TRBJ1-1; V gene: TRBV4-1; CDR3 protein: CASSQGTGSAGLNTEAFF; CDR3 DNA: TGCGCCAGCAGCCAAGGCACAGGGAGCGCAGGATTGAACACTGAAGCTTTCTTT
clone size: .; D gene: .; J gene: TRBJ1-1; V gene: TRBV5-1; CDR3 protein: CASSYGWGTEAFF; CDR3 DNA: TGCGCCAGCAGTTACGGGTGGGGCACTGAAGCTTTCTTT
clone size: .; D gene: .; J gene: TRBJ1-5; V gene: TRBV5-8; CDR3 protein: CASSRTDSRPQHF; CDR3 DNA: TGTGCCAGCAGCCGGACAGACAGTCGGCCCCAGCATTTT
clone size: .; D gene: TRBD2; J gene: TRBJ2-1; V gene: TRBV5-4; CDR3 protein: CASSQGTSGGQWGNEQFF; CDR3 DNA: TGTGCCAGCAGCCAAGGGACTAGCGGGGGTCAATGGGGAAATGAGCAGTTCTTC
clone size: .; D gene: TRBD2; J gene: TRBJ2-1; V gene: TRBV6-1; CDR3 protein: CASRNPEAGGPHNEQFF; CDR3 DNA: TGTGCCAGCAGAAATCCGGAAGCGGGAGGGCCTCACAATGAGCAGTTCTTC
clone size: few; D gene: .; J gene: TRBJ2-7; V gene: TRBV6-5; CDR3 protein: CASSRRESYEQYF; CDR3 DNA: TGTGCCAGCTCTCGCAGGGAATCCTACGAGCAGTACTTC
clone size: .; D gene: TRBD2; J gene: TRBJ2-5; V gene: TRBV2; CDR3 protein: CASSLPGLGQETQYF; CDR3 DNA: TGTGCCAGCAGCCTCCCGGGACTAGGACAAGAGACCCAGTACTTC
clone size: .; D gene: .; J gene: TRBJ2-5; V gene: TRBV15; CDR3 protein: CATSRDPGGRAGETQYF; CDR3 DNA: TGTGCCACCAGCAGAGACCCGGGGGGCAGGGCAGGGGAGACCCAGTACTTC
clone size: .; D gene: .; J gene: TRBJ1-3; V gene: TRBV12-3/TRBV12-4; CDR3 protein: CASSLTGRTIYF; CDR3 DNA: TGTGCCAGCAGCCTGACAGGTCGCACCATATATTTT
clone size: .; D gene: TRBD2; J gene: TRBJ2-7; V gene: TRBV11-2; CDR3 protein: CASSQTSGSSYEQYF; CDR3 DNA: TGTGCCAGCAGCCAGACTAGCGGGAGCTCCTACGAGCAGTACTTC
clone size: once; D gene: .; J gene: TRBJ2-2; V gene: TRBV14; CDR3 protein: CASSQAQGRTGELFF; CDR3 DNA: TGTGCCAGCAGCCAAGCGCAGGGAAGAACCGGGGAGCTGTTTTTT
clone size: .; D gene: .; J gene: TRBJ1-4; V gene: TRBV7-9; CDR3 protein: CASSLSLHREADEKLFF; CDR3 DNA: TGTGCCAGCAGCTTATCTTTGCACAGGGAGGCGGATGAAAAACTGTTTTTT
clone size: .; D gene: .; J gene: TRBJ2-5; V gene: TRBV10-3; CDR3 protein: CAISVNAEETQYF; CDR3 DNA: TGTGCCATCAGTGTTAATGCCGAAGAGACCCAGTACTTC
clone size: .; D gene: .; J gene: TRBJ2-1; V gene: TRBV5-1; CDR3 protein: CASSSGNNEQFF; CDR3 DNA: TGCGCCAGCAGCTCCGGTAACAATGAGCAGTTCTTC
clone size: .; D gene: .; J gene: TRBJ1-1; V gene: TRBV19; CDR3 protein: CASSMSFGTEAFF; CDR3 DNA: TGTGCCAGTAGTATGAGCTTTGGCACTGAAGCTTTCTTT
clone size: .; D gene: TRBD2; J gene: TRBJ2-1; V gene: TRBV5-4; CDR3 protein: CASSSAGTRAIDEQFF; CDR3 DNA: TGTGCCAGCAGCTCAGCTGGGACTAGAGCGATCGATGAGCAGTTCTTC
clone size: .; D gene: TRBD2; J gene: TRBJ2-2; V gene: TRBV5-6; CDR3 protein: CAGGGVNTGELFF; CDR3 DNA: TGTGCCGGCGGGGGTGTGAACACCGGGGAGCTGTTTTTT
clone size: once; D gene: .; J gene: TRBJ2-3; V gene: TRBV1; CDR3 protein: CTSSQDRRSGSDTQYF; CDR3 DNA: TGCACCAGCAGCCAAGACCGGCGGAGCGGGTCAGATACGCAGTATTTT
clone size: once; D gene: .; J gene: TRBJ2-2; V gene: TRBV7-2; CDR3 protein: CASSIRNTGELFF; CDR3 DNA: TGTGCCAGCAGCATTAGGAACACCGGGGAGCTGTTTTTT
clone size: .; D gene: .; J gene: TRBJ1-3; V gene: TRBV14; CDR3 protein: CASSQDYGRSGNTIYF; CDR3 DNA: TGTGCCAGCAGCCAAGATTATGGCAGGTCTGGAAACACCATATATTTT
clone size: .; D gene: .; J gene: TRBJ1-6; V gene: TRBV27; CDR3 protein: CASSSPLKTGRNSPLHF; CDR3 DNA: TGTGCCAGCAGCTCTCCCCTAAAAACAGGGAGAAATTCACCCCTCCACTTT
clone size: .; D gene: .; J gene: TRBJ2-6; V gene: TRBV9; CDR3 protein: CASSVGISGANVLTF; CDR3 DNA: TGTGCCAGCAGCGTAGGAATCTCTGGGGCCAACGTCCTGACTTTC
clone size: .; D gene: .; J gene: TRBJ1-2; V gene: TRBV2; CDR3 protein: CASTRQEGGYTF; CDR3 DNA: TGTGCCAGCACGCGACAGGAGGGTGGCTACACCTTC
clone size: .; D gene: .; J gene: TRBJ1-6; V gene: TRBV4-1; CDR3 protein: CASSQVVQGNSPLHF; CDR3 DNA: TGCGCCAGCAGCCAAGTGGTGCAGGGAAATTCACCCCTCCACTTT
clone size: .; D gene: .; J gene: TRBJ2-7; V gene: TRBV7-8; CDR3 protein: CASSLGRRGSYEQYF; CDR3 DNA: TGTGCCAGCAGCTTAGGTCGTCGGGGATCATACGAGCAGTACTTC
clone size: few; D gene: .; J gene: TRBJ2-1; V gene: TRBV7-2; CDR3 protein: CASSLEGLANNEQFF; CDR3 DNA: TGTGCCAGCAGCTTAGAAGGGCTGGCGAACAATGAGCAGTTCTTC
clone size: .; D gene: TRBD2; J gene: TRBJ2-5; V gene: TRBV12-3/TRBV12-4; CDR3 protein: CASSSPKDSGGDQETQYF; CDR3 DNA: TGTGCCAGCAGTTCCCCAAAAGATAGCGGGGGGGACCAAGAGACCCAGTACTTC